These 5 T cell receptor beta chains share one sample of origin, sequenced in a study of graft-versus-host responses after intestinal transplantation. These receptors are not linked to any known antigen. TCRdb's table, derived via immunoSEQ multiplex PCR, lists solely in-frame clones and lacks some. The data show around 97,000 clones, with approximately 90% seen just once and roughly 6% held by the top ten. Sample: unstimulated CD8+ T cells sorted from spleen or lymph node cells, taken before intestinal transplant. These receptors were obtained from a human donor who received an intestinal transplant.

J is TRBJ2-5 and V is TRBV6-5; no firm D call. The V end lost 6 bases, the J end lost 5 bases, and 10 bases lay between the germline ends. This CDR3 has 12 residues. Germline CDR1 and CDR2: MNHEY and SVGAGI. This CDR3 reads CASRRAWETQYF. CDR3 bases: TGTGCCAGCAGACGGGCTTGGGAGACCCAGTACTTC.

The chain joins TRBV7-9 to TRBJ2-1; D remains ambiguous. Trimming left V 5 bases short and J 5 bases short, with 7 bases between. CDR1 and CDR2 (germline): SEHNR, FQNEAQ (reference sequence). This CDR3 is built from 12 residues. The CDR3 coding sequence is TGTGCCAGCAGCGAGAGAGACAATGAGCAGTTCTTC. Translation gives CASSERDNEQFF.

The CDR3 coding sequence is TGTGCCAGCAGTTACGTTACCACAGATACGCAGTATTTT. Protein sequence: CASSYVTTDTQYF. The V gene is TRBV6-5, the J gene TRBJ2-3; no clear D. CDR3 size: 13 residues. Per germline, CDR1 MNHEY and CDR2 SVGAGI. V shed 2 bases and J shed 2 bases, with 5 bases lying between them.

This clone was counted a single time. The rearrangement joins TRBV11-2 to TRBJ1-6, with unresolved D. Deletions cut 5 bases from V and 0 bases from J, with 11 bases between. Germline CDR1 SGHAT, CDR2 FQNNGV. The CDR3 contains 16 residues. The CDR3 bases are TGTGCCAGCAGCCAAGACCATTTCTCCTATAATTCACCCCTCCACTTT. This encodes CASSQDHFSYNSPLHF.

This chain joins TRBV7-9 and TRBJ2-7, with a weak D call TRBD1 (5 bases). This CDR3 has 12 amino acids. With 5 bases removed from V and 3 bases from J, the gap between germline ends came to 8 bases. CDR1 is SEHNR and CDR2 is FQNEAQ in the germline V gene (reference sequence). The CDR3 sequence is CASSPTDYEQYF. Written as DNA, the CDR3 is TGTGCCAGCAGCCCGACAGACTACGAGCAGTACTTC.